Given below is one T cell receptor (beta chain) in context. The antigen is not known. The data stem from a study of cytomegalovirus exposure and HLA in healthy donors. Study information: The 95 to 150 validation repertoires used the same platform as the 666 first-cohort repertoires, a later analysis reported.

Assay used: immunoSEQ multiplex PCR; TCRdb lists only in-frame clones, some missing. The sample has 120,000 or so clones, approximately 95% seen once. The CDR3 has 16 residues. CDR1 is SGDLS and CDR2 is YYNGEE in the germline V gene. V was shortened by 2 bases and J by 0 bases, with 14 bases between the two germline ends. Whole-study results and caveats: A list of approximately 160 TCR beta chains associated with cytomegalovirus was given. Reported results showed that the classifier diagnosed cytomegalovirus status with high specificity and sensitivity. The majority of TCR sequences were rare, yet some public TCRs appeared in many donors.

Input material: PBMCs. The chain uses TRBV9 and TRBJ1-2; D perhaps matches TRBD1 (6 bases). The sequence derives from a man between 18 and 29 years old in good health and CMV-seronegative. CDR3 coding DNA: TGTGCCAGCAGCGTTTACCCCGGACAGTCTAACTATGGCTACACCTTC. It specifies CASSVYPGQSNYGYTF. The full variable domain, its missing parts supplied by reference TRBV9 and TRBJ1-2, is DSGVTQTPKHLITATGQRVTLRCSPRSGDLSVYWYQQSLDQGLQFLIQYYNGEERAKGNILERFSAQQFPDLHSELNLSSLELGDSALYFCASSVYPGQSNYGYTFGSGTRLTVV.